Below are 19 T cell receptor beta chains sequenced from a single sample in a study of T-cell memory formation after mild COVID-19. TCRdb recomputed calls from the 5' RACE reads with MiXCR, one row per CDR3 protein. The sample gives over 120,000 distinct CDR3 sequences, roughly a quarter of which show up once; approximately 25% is in the top ten. The material sequenced was PBMCs or a T cell subset sorted from them (not recorded which). The receptors were gathered from an adult woman who had mild COVID-19 (a few samples of this study predate the infection). Cell type and time point are not known.

The chain carries TRBV7-3 and TRBJ2-5; the match to TRBD2 covers 7 bases. The CDR3 is 14 amino acids. The ends lost 6 bases at V and 5 bases at J; junction bases unmatched: 9. Germline V gene sequence: CDR1 SGHTA, CDR2 FQGTGA. CDR3 bases: TGTGCCAGCAGTCACGGACTGGGAGGGGAGACCCAGTACTTC. It yields the protein CASSHGLGGETQYF.

The chain recombines TRBV7-9 with TRBJ2-7, with 13 bases aligning to TRBD2. CDR1 and CDR2 (germline): SEHNR, FQNEAQ (reference sequence). V shed 2 bases and J 3 bases; nucleotides not matched to a gene: 7. The CDR3 loop spans 17 amino acids. The CDR3 DNA sequence: TGTGCCAGCAGCTTACCCACTAGCGGGAGGGCCTACTACGAGCAGTACTTC. It encodes CASSLPTSGRAYYEQYF.

This clonotype was observed a handful of times. The V call is TRBV11-2, the J call TRBJ2-1; TRBD2 matches at 11 bases. V gave up 1 base and J gave up 4 bases; unmatched junction bases: 9. This CDR3 comprises 18 residues. From germline, CDR1 is SGHAT and CDR2 FQNNGV. The CDR3 DNA sequence: TGTGCCAGCAGCTTAGGGGTACTAGCGGGAGTTAAGTACAATGAGCAGTTCTTC. Encoded protein: CASSLGVLAGVKYNEQFF.

This clonotype came up a few times. The chain joins TRBV7-2 to TRBJ2-7; possibly TRBD2 for D (7 bases). The CDR3 has 16 residues. Germline-derived CDR1 and CDR2 are SGHTA and FQGNSA. V lost 1 base, J lost 2 bases, and 15 bases lay in between. In DNA form, the CDR3 reads TGTGCCAGCAGCTTAGGCTCGGGGGGCTTAGCCTACGAGCAGTACTTC. Protein sequence: CASSLGSGGLAYEQYF.

This clonotype was counted a few times. V usage is TRBV7-9 and J usage is TRBJ2-1; 7 bases align to TRBD1. V trimming: 6 bases; J trimming: 8 bases; junction bases outside the gene matches: 7. The CDR3 contains 13 residues. Germline V gene data show CDR1 as SEHNR and CDR2 as FQNEAQ (reference sequence). CDR3 protein: CASRPTGIHEQFF. The CDR3 bases are TGTGCCAGCAGGCCGACAGGGATCCATGAGCAGTTCTTC.

This clonotype was detected only a few times. The V call is TRBV7-3, the J call TRBJ2-7; 11 nucleotides line up with TRBD2. Germline assignment: CDR1 SGHTA and CDR2 FQGTGA. The trim removed 5 bases at V and 3 bases at J, leaving 9 bases unmatched. CDR3 size: 16 residues. CDR3 in DNA: TGTGCCAGCAGCCCCATAGCGGGGGGGCACAGCTACGAGCAGTACTTC. Translation: CASSPIAGGHSYEQYF.

This clonotype was observed a handful of times. The genes are TRBV12-3 or TRBV12-4 and TRBJ2-2; possible D gene TRBD1, 6 bases. The CDR3 is 13 residues long. V was trimmed by 6 bases and J by 14 bases, leaving 19 bases between them. CDR3 residues: CASRSSGQHLLFF. The DNA for the CDR3 is TGTGCCAGCAGGTCCTCTGGACAGCATCTACTGTTTTTT.

The J gene is TRBJ2-2, the V gene TRBV4-1; TRBD2 might be the D (5 bases). Trimming took 8 bases from V and 1 from J, leaving 8 bases between them. Looked up from germline, CDR1 is MGHRA and CDR2 is YSYEKL. The CDR3 consists of 13 residues. This CDR3 reads CASGSGNTGELFF. The CDR3 coding sequence is TGCGCCAGCGGGAGCGGGAACACCGGGGAGCTGTTTTTT.

This clonotype was seen a handful of times. The J gene is TRBJ1-1, the V gene TRBV27; the D is unclear. Trimming removed 2 bases at V and 0 bases at J, with 7 bases between. The CDR3 runs 14 residues. The germline CDR1 and CDR2 sequences are MNHEY and SMNVEV (reference sequence). CDR3 DNA: TGTGCCAGCAGTTTACGAGGTCTGAACACTGAAGCTTTCTTT. It specifies CASSLRGLNTEAFF.

The chain recombines TRBV5-1 with TRBJ1-2; 7 bases fit TRBD1. This CDR3 is 15 amino acids long. Germline V gene lookup returns CDR1 SGHRS and CDR2 YFSETQ. After removal of 0 bases from V and 0 bases from J, the junction contained 2 bases not matched to a gene. CDR3 sequence reads: CASSLGQGANYGYTF. CDR3 nucleotide sequence: TGCGCCAGCAGCTTGGGACAGGGCGCTAACTATGGCTACACCTTC. Looking up the rest from reference TRBV5-1 and TRBJ1-2 gives the full variable domain: KAGVTQTPRYLIKTRGQQVTLSCSPISGHRSVSWYQQTPGQGLQFLFEYFSETQRNKGNFPGRFSGRQFSNSRSEMNVSTLELGDSALYLCASSLGQGANYGYTFGSGTRLTVV.

The chain has TRBV7-9 and TRBJ2-1; 10 bases map to TRBD2. Germline CDR1 SEHNR, CDR2 FQNEAQ (reference sequence). V trimming: 7 bases; J trimming: 9 bases; junction bases outside the gene matches: 6. The CDR3 is 13 residues long. The CDR3: CASTSGGNGEQFF. CDR3 nucleotides: TGTGCCAGCACTAGCGGGGGAAATGGTGAGCAGTTCTTC.

The V and J genes are TRBV4-3 and TRBJ1-1, with D hard to call. The CDR3 extends over 14 amino acids. The germline CDR1 and CDR2 sequences are LGHNA and YSLEER. V was clipped by 0 bases and J by 11 bases, with 16 bases between them. The CDR3 sequence: CASSQEGYDLRAFF. The CDR3 DNA follows: TGCGCCAGCAGCCAAGAGGGGTACGACCTTCGGGCTTTCTTT.

This clonotype was observed a few times. The genes are TRBV7-6 and TRBJ1-1, with 10 bases aligning to TRBD1. The CDR3 is made up of 15 amino acids. Germline CDR1 is SGHVS and CDR2 is FNYEAQ. Unmatched junction bases numbered 6, after V lost 3 bases and J lost 5 bases. The CDR3 DNA is TGTGCCAGCAGCTTCGGACAGGGGGTCCGGACTGAAGCTTTCTTT. Translation: CASSFGQGVRTEAFF.

This chain connects TRBV9 to TRBJ2-1, with D unclear. V lost 2 bases, J lost 6 bases, and 6 bases lay in between. CDR1 SGDLS and CDR2 YYNGEE come from the germline V gene. This CDR3 region has 12 residues. CDR3 DNA: TGTGCCAGCAGCGTCCCCAGCAATGAGCAGTTCTTC. Translating gives CASSVPSNEQFF.

The CDR3 sequence is CASSSGRTTTNEKLFF. CDR3 in DNA: TGTGCCAGCAGCTCGGGACGGACGACAACTAATGAAAAACTGTTTTTT. The chain links TRBV7-9 to TRBJ1-4, with D possibly matching TRBD1 (5 bases). There are 16 residues in the CDR3. V lost 4 bases and J 0 bases, leaving 12 bases between the germline ends. Looked up from germline, CDR1 is SEHNR and CDR2 is FQNEAQ (reference sequence).

This CDR3 is CSVVGWVTPPASGSPDTQYF. The CDR3 DNA sequence: TGCAGCGTTGTCGGATGGGTGACGCCCCCGGCTAGCGGGAGTCCAGATACGCAGTATTTT. The chain recombines TRBV29-1 with TRBJ2-3; TRBD2 aligns across 10 bases. The CDR3 is 20 amino acids. Per the germline V gene, CDR1 is SQVTM and CDR2 is ANQGSEA. The ends lost 4 bases at V and 4 bases at J; junction bases unmatched: 23.

This clonotype was detected only a few times. The chain combines TRBV24-1 with TRBJ2-3; 7 nucleotides align to TRBD1. The CDR3 spans 14 residues. Germline lookup yields CDR1 KGHDR and CDR2 SFDVKD. J lost 2 bases, V lost 4 bases, and 2 bases had no gene match. CDR3 sequence (DNA): TGTGCCACCAGTGAGGGGACAGACACAGATACGCAGTATTTT. Translating it yields CATSEGTDTDTQYF.

This chain uses TRBV20-1 with TRBJ1-1; possibly TRBD1 for D (5 bases). The CDR3 is made up of 14 amino acids. Germline V CDR1 and CDR2: DFQATT, SNEGSKA (reference sequence). V was cut by 3 bases and J by 2 bases, with 13 bases left in between. The CDR3 protein is CSASRRGDNTEAFF. The CDR3 DNA reads as TGCAGTGCTAGTCGGCGAGGGGATAACACTGAAGCTTTCTTT.

The chain combines TRBV29-1 with TRBJ1-4; D is uncertain. CDR1 and CDR2 from the germline V gene are SQVTM and ANQGSEA. This CDR3 is built from 15 residues. Trimming shortened V by 7 bases and J by 6 bases, and 21 bases separated the two germline ends. CDR3 bases: TGCAGCGGCCTACAGAGCGGGCTAGAGTATGAAAAACTGTTTTTT. It yields the protein CSGLQSGLEYEKLFF.